One sample yielded the 5 T cell receptor beta chains listed below, sequenced in a study of tumor-infiltrating lymphocytes in primary liver carcinoma. Reverse transcription of 500 to 650 ng total RNA with a constant-region primer produced TCR beta cDNA. Three nested multiplex PCR rounds, a slightly modified ARM-PCR, produced the libraries for TCR beta. It was with TRBV1-TRBV30 forward primers and a C-beta reverse primer that the first two PCR rounds were run, at about 10 cycles each. Each CDR3 protein is one row after TCRdb ran MiXCR on the multiplex PCR reads. The sample consists of tens of thousands of distinct CDR3 sequences, 60% to 75% of them appearing once. DNA and RNA were both co-extracted from around 20-30 mg of bulk tissue that had not been sorted. Sequencing was done on a sample of liver tumor tissue from sampling region 3. Subset of the sample: tumor region T3, left-lateral pole. These receptors were collected from a man aged 35-49 years with primary liver carcinoma and hepatitis B virus infection.

Worth noting for this clonotype: This may be a read error, as it is one base from a much larger clone. The chain recombines TRBV11-2 with TRBJ2-5; TRBD1 matches at 8 bases. This CDR3 region has 15 residues. Germline CDR1 reads SGHAT; CDR2 reads FQNNGV. CDR3 bases: TGTGACAGCAGCCGAAGGCCAGGGGGCGAGGAGACCCAGTACTTC. It specifies CDSSRRPGGEETQYF.

On this clonotype itself: Likely a read error: the CDR3 ends without its conserved phenylalanine or tryptophan. The chain combines TRBV11-2 with TRBJ2-1; unclear D gene. This CDR3 is built from 13 residues. Germline assignment: CDR1 SGHAT and CDR2 FQNNGV. CDR3 amino acids: CASSLTLSDEQFI. In nucleotides, the CDR3 is TGTGCCAGCAGCTTAACCCTATCTGATGAACAGTTCATC.

About this clonotype itself: The junction shows a germline mismatch at one end, possibly a read error. CDR3 sequence (DNA): TGTACCAGCAGCTCCGGATTCTCGAGTGGAAACACCATATATTTT. Protein sequence: CTSSSGFSSGNTIYF. V usage is TRBV5-6 and J usage is TRBJ1-3; no clear D gene. In germline, CDR1 is SGHDT, CDR2 YYEEEE. The CDR3 covers 15 residues.

This clonotype appeared once. The chain links TRBV29-1 to TRBJ2-1; a weak D match, TRBD1 (5 bases). Germline-derived CDR1 and CDR2 are SQVTM and ANQGSEA. The CDR3 has 15 amino acids. CDR3 sequence reads: CGVGPPSSPYNEQFF. Written as DNA, the CDR3 is TGCGGGGTGGGGCCTCCTTCCAGCCCCTACAATGAGCAGTTCTTC.

Comments on this clonotype: At one boundary the junction diverges from the germline segment, which might be a read error. This chain uses TRBV10-3 with TRBJ1-2; D is possibly TRBD1 (5 bases). Germline V gene lookup returns CDR1 ENHRY and CDR2 SYGVKD. The CDR3 length is 14 residues. CDR3: CAISEQASDYDYTF. In nucleotides, the CDR3 is TGTGCCATCAGTGAACAGGCATCCGACTATGACTACACCTTC.